A few counts support the clone carrying this T cell receptor (beta chain). No antigen is known for it. The data were obtained in a study of cytomegalovirus exposure and HLA in healthy donors. In nominal health when sampled, donors likely had unrecorded immune exposures nonetheless. The CDR3 has 14 amino acids. Germline CDR1 reads KGHSH; CDR2 reads LQKENI. The V end was cut by 6 bases, the J end by 1 base, with 10 bases between. General observations from the study: By a later analysis, the bulk of CMV-associated TCR beta chains appeared HLA-restricted. Near-uniform donor sequencing depth was presumed by presence/absence analyses. HLA allele associations emerged for around 16,000 TCR beta sequences in a later analysis, at 0.05 false discovery rate.

Use of 60 Vbeta and 13 Jbeta primers characterized the PCR. Here immunoSEQ multiplex PCR was the method, and the copy in TCRdb shows in-frame clones only, minus some. The sample carries around 140,000 clones, about 70% recorded once. This receptor was obtained from a male donor in good health and CMV-seronegative. This sequence joins TRBV18 and TRBJ1-3; D may be TRBD1 (6 bases). The sample comprised PBMCs. The DNA for the CDR3 is TGTGCCAGCTCGCAACAGGGTTCTGGAAACACCATATATTTT. Amino acids: CASSQQGSGNTIYF.